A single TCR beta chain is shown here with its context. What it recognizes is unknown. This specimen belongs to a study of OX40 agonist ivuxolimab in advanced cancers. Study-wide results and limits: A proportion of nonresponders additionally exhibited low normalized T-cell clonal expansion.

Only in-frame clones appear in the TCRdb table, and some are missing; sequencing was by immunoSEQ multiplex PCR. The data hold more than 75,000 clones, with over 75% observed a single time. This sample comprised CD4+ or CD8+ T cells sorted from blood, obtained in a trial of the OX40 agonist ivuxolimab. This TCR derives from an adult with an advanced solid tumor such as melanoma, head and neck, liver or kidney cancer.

The CDR3 sequence is CASSLMWPSGARSTDTQYF. CDR3 in DNA: TGTGCCAGCAGCTTAATGTGGCCTAGCGGGGCCAGAAGCACAGATACGCAGTATTTT. The V gene is TRBV7-6, the J gene TRBJ2-3; TRBD2 matches at 9 bases. Germline trimming cut 2 bases from V and 0 bases from J; bases unmatched to any gene: 12. Germline CDR1 SGHVS, CDR2 FNYEAQ. The CDR3 is made up of 19 amino acids.